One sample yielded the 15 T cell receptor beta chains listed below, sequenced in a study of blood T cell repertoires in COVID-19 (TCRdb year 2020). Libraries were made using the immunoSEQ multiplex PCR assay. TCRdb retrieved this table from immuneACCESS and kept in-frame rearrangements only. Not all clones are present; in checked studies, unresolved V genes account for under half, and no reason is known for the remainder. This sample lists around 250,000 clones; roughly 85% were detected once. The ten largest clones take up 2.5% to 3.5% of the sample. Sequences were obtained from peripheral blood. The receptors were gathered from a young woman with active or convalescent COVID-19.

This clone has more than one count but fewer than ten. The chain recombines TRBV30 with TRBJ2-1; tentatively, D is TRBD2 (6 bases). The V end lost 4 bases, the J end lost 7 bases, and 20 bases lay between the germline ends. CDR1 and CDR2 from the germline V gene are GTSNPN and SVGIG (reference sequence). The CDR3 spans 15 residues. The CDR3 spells CAWMGGGAVGNEQFF. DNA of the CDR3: TGTGCCTGGATGGGTGGCGGGGCCGTAGGGAATGAGCAGTTCTTC.

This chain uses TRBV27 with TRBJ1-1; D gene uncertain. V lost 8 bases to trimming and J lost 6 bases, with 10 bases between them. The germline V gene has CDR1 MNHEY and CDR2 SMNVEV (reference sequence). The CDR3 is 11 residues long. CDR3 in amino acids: CASVRGPEAFF. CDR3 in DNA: TGTGCCAGCGTCCGGGGTCCTGAAGCTTTCTTT.

The CDR3 sequence is CASSQESRGGTEAFF. The CDR3 nucleotides are TGTGCCAGCAGCCAAGAGAGCAGGGGTGGAACTGAAGCTTTCTTT. The chain combines TRBV4-2 with TRBJ1-1; tentative D call: TRBD1 (6 bases). Germline values: CDR1 LGHNA, CDR2 YNFKEQ. The V and J ends lost 0 bases and 5 bases respectively, with 13 bases between them. The CDR3 extends over 15 amino acids.

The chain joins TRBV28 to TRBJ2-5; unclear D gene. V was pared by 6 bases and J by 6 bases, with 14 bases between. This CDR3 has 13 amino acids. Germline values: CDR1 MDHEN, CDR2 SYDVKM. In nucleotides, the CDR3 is TGTGCCAGCAGACGACAATTTAGTCAGACCCAGTACTTC. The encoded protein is CASRRQFSQTQYF.

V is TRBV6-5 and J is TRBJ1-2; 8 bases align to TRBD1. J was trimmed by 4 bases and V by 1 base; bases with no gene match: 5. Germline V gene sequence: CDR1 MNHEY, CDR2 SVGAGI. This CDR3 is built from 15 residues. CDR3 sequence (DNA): TGTGCCAGCAGTTACTGGTCAGGGGGCGGCTATGGCTACACCTTC. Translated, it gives CASSYWSGGGYGYTF.

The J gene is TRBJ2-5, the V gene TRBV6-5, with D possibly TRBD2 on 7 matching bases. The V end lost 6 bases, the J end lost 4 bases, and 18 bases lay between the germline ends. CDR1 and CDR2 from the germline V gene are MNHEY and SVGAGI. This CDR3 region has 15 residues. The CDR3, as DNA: TGTGCCAGCAGATCCCGCGGGGGCCGGGGAGAGACCCAGTACTTC. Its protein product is CASRSRGGRGETQYF.

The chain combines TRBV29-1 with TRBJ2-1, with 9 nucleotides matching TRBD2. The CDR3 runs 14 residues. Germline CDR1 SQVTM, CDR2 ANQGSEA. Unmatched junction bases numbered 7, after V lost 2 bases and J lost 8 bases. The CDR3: CSVEMAGGLDEQFF. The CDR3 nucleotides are TGCAGCGTTGAAATGGCGGGGGGGCTCGATGAGCAGTTCTTC.

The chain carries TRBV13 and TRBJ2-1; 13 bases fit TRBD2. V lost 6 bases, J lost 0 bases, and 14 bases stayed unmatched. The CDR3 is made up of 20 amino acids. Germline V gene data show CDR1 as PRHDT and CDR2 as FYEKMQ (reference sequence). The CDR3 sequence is CASSLMGLAGSSSSYNEQFF. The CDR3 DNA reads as TGTGCCAGCAGTTTGATGGGACTAGCGGGGTCTTCGAGCTCCTACAATGAGCAGTTCTTC.

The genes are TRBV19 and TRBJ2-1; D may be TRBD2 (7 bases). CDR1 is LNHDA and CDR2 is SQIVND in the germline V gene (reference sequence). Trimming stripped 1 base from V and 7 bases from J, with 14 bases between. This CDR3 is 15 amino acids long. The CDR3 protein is CASSIVRGGPNEQFF. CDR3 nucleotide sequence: TGTGCCAGTAGTATAGTGAGGGGGGGCCCGAATGAGCAGTTCTTC. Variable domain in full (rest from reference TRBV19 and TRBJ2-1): DGGITQSPKYLFRKEGQNVTLSCEQNLNHDAMYWYRQDPGQGLRLIYYSQIVNDFQKGDIAEGYSVSREKKESFPLTVTSAQKNPTAFYLCASSIVRGGPNEQFFGPGTRLTVL.

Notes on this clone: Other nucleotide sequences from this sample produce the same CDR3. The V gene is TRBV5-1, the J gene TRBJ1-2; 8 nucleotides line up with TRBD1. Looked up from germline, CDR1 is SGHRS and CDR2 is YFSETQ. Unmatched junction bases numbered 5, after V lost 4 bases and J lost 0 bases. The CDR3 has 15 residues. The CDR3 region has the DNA TGCGCCAGCAGCCCCGGGACAGGTTCTAACTATGGCTACACCTTC. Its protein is CASSPGTGSNYGYTF.

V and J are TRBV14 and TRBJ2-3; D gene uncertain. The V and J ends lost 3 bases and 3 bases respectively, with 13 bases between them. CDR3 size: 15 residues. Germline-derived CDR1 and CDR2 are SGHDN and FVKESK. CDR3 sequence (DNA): TGTGCCAGCAGCCACCAAACCCTCCAGACAGATACGCAGTATTTT. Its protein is CASSHQTLQTDTQYF.

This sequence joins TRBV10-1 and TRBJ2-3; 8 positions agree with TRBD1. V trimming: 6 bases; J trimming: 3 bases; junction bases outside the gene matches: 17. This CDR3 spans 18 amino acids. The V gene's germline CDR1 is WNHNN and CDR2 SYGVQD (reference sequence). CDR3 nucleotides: TGCGCCAGCAGGAGGTCTTTCAGTGCAGGGGGCTCGACAGATACGCAGTATTTT. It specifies CASRRSFSAGGSTDTQYF.

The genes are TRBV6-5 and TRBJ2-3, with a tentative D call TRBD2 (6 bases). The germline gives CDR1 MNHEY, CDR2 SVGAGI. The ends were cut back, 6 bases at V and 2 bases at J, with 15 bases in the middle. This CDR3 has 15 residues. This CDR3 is CASRVSGVTTDTQYF. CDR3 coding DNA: TGTGCCAGCAGAGTATCGGGGGTTACCACAGATACGCAGTATTTT.

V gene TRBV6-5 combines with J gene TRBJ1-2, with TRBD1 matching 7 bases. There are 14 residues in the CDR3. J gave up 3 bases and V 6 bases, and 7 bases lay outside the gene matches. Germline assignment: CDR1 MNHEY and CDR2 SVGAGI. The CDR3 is CASRGGGGDYGYTF. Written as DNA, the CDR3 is TGTGCCAGCAGAGGTGGAGGGGGCGACTATGGCTACACCTTC.

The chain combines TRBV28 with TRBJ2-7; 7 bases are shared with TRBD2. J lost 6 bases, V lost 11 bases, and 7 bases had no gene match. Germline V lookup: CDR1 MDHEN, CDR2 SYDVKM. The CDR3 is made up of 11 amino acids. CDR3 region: CAAGERSEQYF. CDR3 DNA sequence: TGTGCCGCGGGGGAAAGGAGCGAGCAGTACTTC.